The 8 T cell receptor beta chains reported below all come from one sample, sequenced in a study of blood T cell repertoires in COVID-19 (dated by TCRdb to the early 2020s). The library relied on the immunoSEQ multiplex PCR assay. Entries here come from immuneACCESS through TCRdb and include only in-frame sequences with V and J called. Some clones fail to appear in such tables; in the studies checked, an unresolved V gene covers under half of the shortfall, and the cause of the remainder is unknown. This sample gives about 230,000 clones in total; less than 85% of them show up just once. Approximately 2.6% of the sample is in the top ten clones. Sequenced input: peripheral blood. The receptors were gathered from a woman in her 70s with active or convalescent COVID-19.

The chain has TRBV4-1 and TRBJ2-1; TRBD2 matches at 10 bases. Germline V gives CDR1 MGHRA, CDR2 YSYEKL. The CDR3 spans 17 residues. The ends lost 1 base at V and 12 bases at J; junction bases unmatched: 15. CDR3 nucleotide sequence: TGCGCCAGCAGCCAAGCGCCAGGAGCTAGCGGGGGCCCCGGGCAGTTCTTC. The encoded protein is CASSQAPGASGGPGQFF.

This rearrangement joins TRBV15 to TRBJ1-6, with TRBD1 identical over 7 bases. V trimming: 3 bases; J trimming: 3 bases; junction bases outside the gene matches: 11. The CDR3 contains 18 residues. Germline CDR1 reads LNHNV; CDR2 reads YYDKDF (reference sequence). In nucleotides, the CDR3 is TGTGCCACCAGCAGCCTAGCCGGGACAGACATCTATAATTCACCCCTCCACTTT. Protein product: CATSSLAGTDIYNSPLHF. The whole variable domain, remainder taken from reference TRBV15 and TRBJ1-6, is DAMVIQNPRYQVTQFGKPVTLSCSQTLNHNVMYWYQQKSSQAPKLLFHYYDKDFNNEADTPDNFQSRRPNTSFCFLDIRSPGLGDTAMYLCATSSLAGTDIYNSPLHFGNGTRLTVT.

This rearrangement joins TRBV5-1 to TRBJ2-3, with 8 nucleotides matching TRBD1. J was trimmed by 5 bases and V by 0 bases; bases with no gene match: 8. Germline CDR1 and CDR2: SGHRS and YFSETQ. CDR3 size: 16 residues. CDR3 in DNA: TGCGCCAGCAGCTTGGCCTCCTCAGGGGGCTTAGATACGCAGTATTTT. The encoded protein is CASSLASSGGLDTQYF.

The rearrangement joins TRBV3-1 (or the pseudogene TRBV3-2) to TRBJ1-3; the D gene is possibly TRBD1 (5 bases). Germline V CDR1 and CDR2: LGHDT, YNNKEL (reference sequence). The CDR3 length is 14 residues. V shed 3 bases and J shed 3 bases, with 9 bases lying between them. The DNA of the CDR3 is TGTGCCAGCAGCCATAAGGGGCATGGAAACACCATATATTTT. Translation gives CASSHKGHGNTIYF.

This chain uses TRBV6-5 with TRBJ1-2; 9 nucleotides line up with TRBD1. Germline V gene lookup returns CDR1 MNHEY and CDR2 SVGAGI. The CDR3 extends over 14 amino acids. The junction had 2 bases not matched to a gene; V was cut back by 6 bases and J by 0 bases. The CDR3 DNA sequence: TGTGCCAGCAGACGGACAGGGGCTAACTATGGCTACACCTTC. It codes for CASRRTGANYGYTF.

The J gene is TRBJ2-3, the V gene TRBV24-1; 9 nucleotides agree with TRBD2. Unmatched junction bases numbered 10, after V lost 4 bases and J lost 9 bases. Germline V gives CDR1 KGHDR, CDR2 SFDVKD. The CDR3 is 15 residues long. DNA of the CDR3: TGTGCCACCAGTGACCCGGGGCGGGAGGGCCAAACGCAGTATTTT. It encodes CATSDPGREGQTQYF.

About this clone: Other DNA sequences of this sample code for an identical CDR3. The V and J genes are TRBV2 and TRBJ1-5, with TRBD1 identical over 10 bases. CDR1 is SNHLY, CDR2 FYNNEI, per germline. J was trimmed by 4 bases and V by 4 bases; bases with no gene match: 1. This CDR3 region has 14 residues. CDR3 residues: CASSGTGGNQPQHF. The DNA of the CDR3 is TGTGCCAGCAGTGGGACAGGGGGAAATCAGCCCCAGCATTTT.

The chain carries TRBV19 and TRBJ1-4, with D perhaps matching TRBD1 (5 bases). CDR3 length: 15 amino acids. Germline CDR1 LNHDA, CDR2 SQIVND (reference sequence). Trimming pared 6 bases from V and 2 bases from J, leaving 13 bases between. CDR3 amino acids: CASRERGSTNEKLFF. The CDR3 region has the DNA TGTGCCAGTAGGGAACGGGGGTCGACTAATGAAAAACTGTTTTTT.